A single sample is the source of the 30 T cell receptor beta chains below, sequenced in a study of response to subunit inactivated influenza vaccine. TCRdb recomputed calls from the RT-PCR reads with MiXCR, one row per CDR3 protein. The sample holds roughly 170,000 distinct CDR3 sequences, approximately 9.2% seen once. Here the sequenced sample was non-naive T cells sorted from PBMCs, taken on the day of vaccination. The receptor source for this set is a man aged 50 to 60 who received an inactivated influenza vaccine.

The chain is built from TRBV7-2 and TRBJ2-7; D ambiguous. There are 13 residues in the CDR3. The V and J ends lost 2 bases and 3 bases respectively, with 8 bases between them. Germline V lookup: CDR1 SGHTA, CDR2 FQGNSA. The CDR3 protein is CASSLWRGYEQYF. CDR3 coding DNA: TGTGCCAGCAGCTTATGGCGCGGCTACGAGCAGTACTTC.

A single count supports this clonotype. This sequence joins TRBV3-1 and TRBJ2-5, with 9 bases lining up with TRBD2. In germline, CDR1 is LGHDT, CDR2 YNNKEL (reference sequence). J was trimmed by 5 bases and V by 6 bases; bases with no gene match: 13. The CDR3 consists of 16 residues. CDR3 in DNA: TGTGCCAGCAGTCCCGTCTGGCGGGGGGGCCGTGAGACCCAGTACTTC. Translation: CASSPVWRGGRETQYF.

This clonotype was counted a few times. The J gene is TRBJ1-6, the V gene TRBV3-1; 9 nucleotides line up with TRBD1. The V gene end was trimmed by 2 bases and the J gene end by 8 bases; junction bases not matched to a gene: 4. CDR3 length: 15 residues. CDR1 is LGHDT and CDR2 is YNNKEL in the germline V gene (reference sequence). Here the CDR3 DNA reads TGTGCCAGCAGCCAAACGACAGGGGGTTATTCACCCCTCCACTTT. It is translated as CASSQTTGGYSPLHF.

This clonotype was seen repeatedly, ten times or more. The CDR3: CASSPSGNTGELFF. CDR3 DNA: TGTGCCAGCAGCCCCAGCGGGAACACCGGGGAGCTGTTTTTT. The chain combines TRBV7-2 with TRBJ2-2; D may be TRBD2 (5 bases). Germline assignment: CDR1 SGHTA and CDR2 FQGNSA. CDR3 length equals 14 residues. The V gene lost 5 bases and the J gene lost 1 base, with 8 bases spanning the gap.

This clonotype was recorded a few times. The chain recombines TRBV10-3 with TRBJ1-1; possibly TRBD1 for D (6 bases). Per germline, CDR1 ENHRY and CDR2 SYGVKD. Trimming shortened V by 11 bases and J by 4 bases, and 11 bases separated the two germline ends. There are 11 residues in the CDR3. The CDR3, as DNA: TGTGCCGCCGAGGGGGGCACTGAAGCTTTCTTT. This gives the protein CAAEGGTEAFF.

Concerning this clonotype: A much larger clonotype is one base distant, so this may be a read error. The chain joins TRBV20-1 to TRBJ2-5; D is perhaps TRBD1 (7 bases). Germline CDR1 reads DFQATT; CDR2 reads SNEGSKA (reference sequence). The CDR3 sequence is 13 residues long. CDR3 sequence: CSARVQGGETKYF. CDR3 nucleotide sequence: TGCAGTGCTAGAGTTCAGGGGGGAGAGACCAAGTACTTC.

A note on this clonotype: A clone one base away is much larger, so this may be a read error. This chain links TRBV4-1 with TRBJ2-4, with D possibly being TRBD2 (5 bases). The CDR3 sequence is 13 residues long. Germline lookup yields CDR1 MGHRA and CDR2 YSYEKL. DNA of the CDR3: TGCGCCAGCAGCCAAGTAGGACTTAACATGCAGTACTTC. This translates into CASSQVGLNMQYF.

The sample holds many counts of this clonotype. Relative to the germline gene, one junction end is altered; a read error may explain this. The J gene is TRBJ1-1, the V gene TRBV20-1; D ambiguous. This CDR3 has 11 amino acids. CDR1 is DFQATT, CDR2 SNEGSKA, per germline (reference sequence). CDR3 residues: CSATKMTSSLF. CDR3 in DNA: TGCAGTGCCACGAAAATGACATCCTCCCTCTTT.

This clonotype was detected a few times. The chain has TRBV28 and TRBJ2-2; no clear D. CDR1 is MDHEN, CDR2 SYDVKM, per germline. The CDR3 runs to 12 residues. Trimming removed 5 bases at V and 7 bases at J, with 8 bases between. CDR3 protein: CASSPLVGELFF. In DNA form, the CDR3 reads TGTGCCAGCAGTCCCTTAGTCGGGGAGCTGTTTTTT.

CDR3 residues: CASSYTGPAGGGASGANVLTF. The CDR3 DNA sequence: TGTGCCAGCAGTTACACGGGCCCCGCCGGCGGGGGGGCTTCTGGGGCCAACGTCCTGACTTTC. The chain employs TRBV6-2 or TRBV6-3 and TRBJ2-6; 9 bases fit TRBD2. This CDR3 has 21 amino acids. V trimming: 2 bases; J trimming: 1 base; junction bases outside the gene matches: 15. Germline V CDR1 and CDR2: MNHEY, SVGEGT.

There are many counts of this clonotype. V and J are TRBV5-6 and TRBJ2-7; no firm D call. In germline, CDR1 is SGHDT, CDR2 YYEEEE. This CDR3 comprises 11 residues. The V end lost 2 bases, the J end lost 4 bases, and 4 bases lay between the germline ends. The CDR3, as DNA: TGTGCCAGCAGCTTTATGTACGAGCAGTACTTC. As protein: CASSFMYEQYF.

This clonotype has at least ten counts. V gene TRBV15 combines with J gene TRBJ1-2; D might be TRBD1 (5 bases). The germline V gene encodes CDR1 LNHNV and CDR2 YYDKDF (reference sequence). Trimming left V 1 base short and J 5 bases short, with 11 bases between. This CDR3 has 14 amino acids. The CDR3 sequence is CATSRGGDRYGYTF. The CDR3 nucleotides are TGTGCCACCAGCAGAGGAGGGGACCGATATGGCTACACCTTC.

Regarding this clonotype: Just one base apart from a much larger clone, this may be a read error. V is TRBV5-1 and J is TRBJ2-7; the D gene is possibly TRBD1 (6 bases). CDR1 SGHRS and CDR2 YFSETQ come from the germline V gene. This CDR3 has 12 amino acids. The CDR3 reads CSSSLSQGEQYF. The CDR3 DNA sequence: TGCTCCAGCAGCTTGTCACAGGGCGAGCAGTACTTC.

In its sample, this clonotype was seen a few times. The chain has TRBV4-3 and TRBJ1-5; D possibly corresponds to TRBD1 (6 bases). V was clipped by 5 bases and J by 6 bases, with 17 bases between them. Per germline, CDR1 LGHNA and CDR2 YSLEER. The CDR3 is 15 amino acids. The CDR3 DNA sequence: TGCGCCAGCAGCGAAGGGGTACAGGGAGGTCAGCCCCAGCATTTT. It codes for CASSEGVQGGQPQHF.

This clonotype was counted between two and nine times. The gene calls are TRBV20-1 and TRBJ2-1; 11 positions match TRBD2. The CDR3 spans 16 residues. CDR1 DFQATT and CDR2 SNEGSKA come from the germline V gene (reference sequence). With 3 bases clipped from V and 4 bases from J, the junction kept 8 bases outside the gene matches. CDR3 sequence: CSARALGLAEYNEQFF. CDR3 in DNA: TGCAGTGCTAGGGCTCTGGGACTAGCGGAGTACAATGAGCAGTTCTTC.

The J gene is TRBJ2-1, the V gene TRBV20-1; perhaps TRBD1 as D (8 bases). The V gene lost 5 bases and the J gene lost 3 bases, with 14 bases spanning the gap. Germline CDR1 and CDR2: DFQATT and SNEGSKA (reference sequence). CDR3 length equals 14 residues. CDR3 DNA: TGCAGTGCTGCTACAGGGGGGGGCTACAATGAGCAGTTCTTC. Its protein product is CSAATGGGYNEQFF.

This clonotype was observed many times. The junction departs from germline at one end; a sequencing error may be responsible. The chain joins TRBV7-2 to TRBJ2-6; possible D gene TRBD1, 6 bases. The CDR3 consists of 14 residues. Germline V gene sequence: CDR1 SGHTA, CDR2 FQGNSA. The CDR3 region is CASSLSSGVNVLTF. The CDR3 coding sequence is TGTGCCAGCAGCTTATCATCAGGGGTCAACGTCCTGACTTTC.

This clonotype was seen a handful of times. The chain links TRBV28 to TRBJ2-7; no clear D gene. The ends were cut back, 10 bases at V and 4 bases at J, with 14 bases in the middle. The CDR3 covers 12 residues. Germline CDR1 MDHEN, CDR2 SYDVKM. The DNA for the CDR3 is TGTGCCACGGAGCAAGGGATATACGAGCAGTACTTC. Amino acid sequence: CATEQGIYEQYF.

The J gene is TRBJ1-1, the V gene TRBV27, with D maybe TRBD1 (6 bases). Trimming took 2 bases from V and 5 from J, leaving 9 bases between them. CDR3 length: 13 amino acids. The germline gives CDR1 MNHEY, CDR2 SMNVEV (reference sequence). The DNA of the CDR3 is TGTGCCAGCAGTTTAGCAGGGGTGACTGAAGCTTTCTTT. Its protein is CASSLAGVTEAFF.

This clonotype occurred a few times. The chain uses TRBV7-3 and TRBJ2-1, with TRBD2 identical over 10 bases. The junction had 4 bases not matched to a gene; V was cut back by 2 bases and J by 9 bases. The length of the CDR3 is 14 residues. Germline CDR1 is SGHTA and CDR2 is FQGTGA. CDR3 protein: CASSLLAGDAEQFF. CDR3 bases: TGTGCCAGCAGCTTACTAGCGGGGGATGCTGAGCAGTTCTTC. Variable domain in full (rest from reference TRBV7-3 and TRBJ2-1): GAGVSQTPSNKVTEKGKYVELRCDPISGHTALYWYRQSLGQGPEFLIYFQGTGAADDSGLPNDRFFAVRPEGSVSTLKIQRTERGDSAVYLCASSLLAGDAEQFFGPGTRLTVL.

This clonotype appeared a few times. The chain links TRBV2 to TRBJ1-4; D is undetermined. Germline CDR1 SNHLY, CDR2 FYNNEI. The CDR3 covers 12 residues. The V end was cut by 10 bases, the J end by 8 bases, with 14 bases between. Here the CDR3 DNA reads TGTGCCAATGGGGAGGCCCGCGAAAAACTGTTTTTT. Its protein is CANGEAREKLFF. Supplemented by reference TRBV2 and TRBJ1-4, the full variable domain reads EPEVTQTPSHQVTQMGQEVILRCVPISNHLYFYWYRQILGQKVEFLVSFYNNEISEKSEIFDDQFSVERPDGSNFTLKIRSTKLEDSAMYFCANGEAREKLFFGSGTQLSVL.

This clonotype has a count of ten or more. The V and J genes are TRBV15 and TRBJ2-3, with 13 bases fitting TRBD2. V was pared by 2 bases and J by 5 bases, with 7 bases of the junction left unmatched. The CDR3 length is 17 residues. Germline V gives CDR1 LNHNV, CDR2 YYDKDF (reference sequence). DNA of the CDR3: TGTGCCACCAGCAGACCACGGACTAGCGGGAGCTTAGATACGCAGTATTTT. Its protein product is CATSRPRTSGSLDTQYF.

The table lists this clonotype with a few counts. The rearrangement links TRBV7-9 to TRBJ1-1, with 8 bases identical to TRBD1. The V gene end was trimmed by 1 base and the J gene end by 4 bases; junction bases not matched to a gene: 11. This CDR3 has 17 residues. Germline V lookup: CDR1 SEHNR, CDR2 FQNEAQ (reference sequence). This chain's CDR3 is CASSLGRGRPGFTEAFF. In DNA form, the CDR3 reads TGTGCCAGCAGCTTAGGCAGGGGGCGCCCTGGGTTCACTGAAGCTTTCTTT.

The J gene is TRBJ2-1, the V gene TRBV7-2, with D unclear. This CDR3 region has 14 residues. V was cut by 5 bases and J by 3 bases, with 11 bases left in between. Germline CDR1 and CDR2: SGHTA and FQGNSA. The CDR3 DNA sequence: TGTGCCAGCAGCCCGCGCGGTTTCTACAATGAGCAGTTCTTC. Protein: CASSPRGFYNEQFF.

This clonotype was found many times. CDR3 region: CASRPAGTGHYNEQFF. The CDR3 nucleotides read TGTGCCAGCAGACCAGCCGGGACAGGACACTACAATGAGCAGTTCTTC. The V call is TRBV12-3 or TRBV12-4, the J call TRBJ2-1; 8 bases are a match to TRBD1. The CDR3 extends over 16 amino acids. Trimming took 6 bases from V and 3 from J; bases not matched to a gene: 10.

This clonotype has ten or more counts. V is TRBV5-1 and J is TRBJ1-1; the match to TRBD1 covers 7 bases. V trimming: 2 bases; J trimming: 5 bases; junction bases outside the gene matches: 6. There are 14 residues in the CDR3. CDR1 and CDR2 (germline): SGHRS, YFSETQ. Written as DNA, the CDR3 is TGCGCCAGCAGCTTAGCGACAGGGAGGACTGAAGCTTTCTTT. It is translated as CASSLATGRTEAFF.

The chain couples TRBV18 to TRBJ2-7, with TRBD1 identical over 7 bases. J lost 5 bases, V lost 8 bases, and 12 bases had no gene match. The CDR3 is 14 residues long. The V gene's germline CDR1 is KGHSH and CDR2 LQKENI. The CDR3 protein is CASGWDSSSHEQYF. CDR3 bases: TGTGCCAGCGGATGGGACAGTTCAAGCCACGAGCAGTACTTC.

The rearrangement links TRBV20-1 to TRBJ2-1; 9 bases fit TRBD2. Germline V gives CDR1 DFQATT, CDR2 SNEGSKA (reference sequence). This CDR3 has 13 amino acids. CDR3 sequence reads: CSGASGAYNEQFF. CDR3 nucleotide sequence: TGCAGCGGAGCTAGCGGGGCCTACAATGAGCAGTTCTTC.

This chain connects TRBV11-2 to TRBJ2-7; D ambiguous. The length of the CDR3 is 11 residues. Germline lookup yields CDR1 SGHAT and CDR2 FQNNGV. The V gene lost 4 bases and the J gene lost 6 bases, with 7 bases spanning the gap. The CDR3 region is CASSSQREQYF. The CDR3 DNA follows: TGTGCCAGCAGCTCCCAGCGCGAGCAGTACTTC. The full variable domain, in which reference TRBV11-2 and TRBJ2-7 provide the parts outside the CDR3, is EAGVAQSPRYKIIEKRQSVAFWCNPISGHATLYWYQQILGQGPKLLIQFQNNGVVDDSQLPKDRFSAERLKGVDSTLKIQPAKLEDSAVYLCASSSQREQYFGPGTRLTVT.

This clonotype was found a few times. The V gene is TRBV25-1, the J gene TRBJ2-3, with 8 bases identical to TRBD2. V shed 3 bases, J shed 3 bases, and the junction held 8 bases outside the gene matches. CDR3 size: 16 residues. Germline V gives CDR1 MGHDK, CDR2 SYGVNS. CDR3 protein: CASSDARLATTDTQYF. The CDR3, as DNA: TGTGCCAGCAGTGACGCCCGACTAGCGACGACAGATACGCAGTATTTT.